A single sample gave rise to the 32 T cell receptor beta chains below, sequenced in a study of cytomegalovirus exposure and HLA in healthy donors. With 60 Vbeta and 13 Jbeta primers, the PCR was carried out. This table comes from immunoSEQ multiplex PCR, and its TCRdb copy is limited to in-frame clones, with some not included. The sample consists of about 130,000 clones, around 63% of them appearing once. Sample: PBMCs. These TCRs come from a human donor in good health.

This clone was detected only a few times. Written as DNA, the CDR3 is TGTGCCAGCAGCCCGCACTTCCAGGGTCCGCAGTATTTT. It specifies CASSPHFQGPQYF. The chain uses TRBV7-8 and TRBJ2-3; D might be TRBD1 (5 bases). Germline V lookup: CDR1 SGHVS, CDR2 FQNEAQ. With 5 bases removed from V and 10 bases from J, the gap between germline ends came to 16 bases. This CDR3 comprises 13 residues. Full variable domain (rest looked up from reference TRBV7-8 and TRBJ2-3): GAGVSQSPRYKVAKRGQDVALRCDPISGHVSLFWYQQALGQGPEFLTYFQNEAQLDKSGLPSDRFFAERPEGSVSTLKIQRTQQEDSAVYLCASSPHFQGPQYFGPGTRLTVL.

The V and J genes are TRBV6-5 and TRBJ1-5, with a weak D call TRBD1 (5 bases). This CDR3 region has 14 residues. From germline, CDR1 is MNHEY and CDR2 SVGAGI. Trimming took 2 bases from V and 6 from J, leaving 11 bases between them. CDR3 sequence: CASSYARGRQPQHF. In DNA form, the CDR3 reads TGTGCCAGCAGTTACGCTAGGGGCCGTCAGCCCCAGCATTTT.

The rearrangement links TRBV27 to TRBJ2-2; TRBD2 matches 8 bases. The CDR3 is 15 amino acids. CDR1 MNHEY and CDR2 SMNVEV come from the germline V gene (reference sequence). After removal of 3 bases from V and 4 bases from J, the junction contained 4 bases not matched to a gene. CDR3 DNA: TGTGCCAGCAGTTTCACTAGCGGACTCACCGGGGAGCTGTTTTTT. This codes for CASSFTSGLTGELFF.

CDR3 region: CASSLVGQTTGELFF. CDR3 DNA sequence: TGTGCCAGCAGCTTAGTCGGACAGACGACCGGGGAGCTGTTTTTT. The chain has TRBV7-3 and TRBJ2-2; a weak D match, TRBD1 (6 bases). The V gene's germline CDR1 is SGHTA and CDR2 FQGTGA. Trimming took 2 bases from V and 5 from J, leaving 12 bases between them. This CDR3 contains 15 residues.

This clone came up once. The chain recombines TRBV27 with TRBJ2-1, with 9 bases identical to TRBD1. CDR3 length equals 16 residues. Germline CDR1 reads MNHEY; CDR2 reads SMNVEV (reference sequence). V shed 8 bases and J 5 bases; nucleotides not matched to a gene: 13. The CDR3 DNA is TGTGCCAGCCGACTTTCGGGGACAGGGTCCAACAATGAGCAGTTCTTC. Encoded protein: CASRLSGTGSNNEQFF.

The gene calls are TRBV7-3 and TRBJ2-3, with 12 bases fitting TRBD2. J gave up 2 bases and V 2 bases, and 2 bases lay outside the gene matches. The germline gives CDR1 SGHTA, CDR2 FQGTGA. CDR3 length equals 16 residues. The CDR3 protein is CASSLGLAGYTDTQYF. In nucleotides, the CDR3 is TGTGCCAGCAGCTTAGGACTAGCGGGGTACACAGATACGCAGTATTTT.

The chain uses TRBV7-2 and TRBJ2-4; 7 positions agree with TRBD2. Germline V gene data show CDR1 as SGHTA and CDR2 as FQGNSA. The junction had 8 bases not matched to a gene; V was cut back by 1 base and J by 2 bases. The CDR3 has 17 amino acids. The CDR3 region is CASSLVGGSGSKNIQYF. CDR3 nucleotide sequence: TGTGCCAGCAGCTTAGTGGGCGGGAGCGGATCCAAAAACATTCAGTACTTC.

This chain's CDR3 is CASSRERDTEAFF. The CDR3 DNA sequence: TGTGCCAGTAGTCGGGAGAGGGACACTGAAGCTTTCTTT. This chain uses TRBV19 with TRBJ1-1, with no clear D. CDR3 size: 13 residues. Deletions cut 5 bases from V and 3 bases from J, with 10 bases between. CDR1 LNHDA and CDR2 SQIVND come from the germline V gene (reference sequence).

CDR3 sequence reads: CASLAQGSYEQYF. CDR3 in DNA: TGCGCCAGCCTAGCACAGGGTTCCTACGAGCAGTACTTC. The chain joins TRBV5-1 to TRBJ2-7, with D possibly being TRBD1 (6 bases). V was shortened by 7 bases and J by 1 base, with 12 bases between the two germline ends. Germline V lookup: CDR1 SGHRS, CDR2 YFSETQ. The CDR3 extends over 13 amino acids.

V gene TRBV6-4 combines with J gene TRBJ2-7; 8 nucleotides match TRBD2. Unmatched junction bases numbered 4, after V lost 3 bases and J lost 0 bases. There are 15 residues in the CDR3. Per the germline V gene, CDR1 is MRHNA and CDR2 is SNTAGT. The CDR3 DNA is TGTGCCAGCAGTGAAGGAAGCGGGAGCTCCTACGAGCAGTACTTC. It translates to CASSEGSGSSYEQYF.

J is TRBJ2-2 and V is TRBV28; D may be TRBD2 (7 bases). Germline V lookup: CDR1 MDHEN, CDR2 SYDVKM. The CDR3 totals 13 residues. V lost 8 bases and J 7 bases, leaving 14 bases between the germline ends. For the CDR3, the DNA is TGTGCCAGCCCGGGGGGCAAGGACGGGGAGCTGTTTTTT. This sequence encodes CASPGGKDGELFF.

The rearrangement uses TRBV7-9 and TRBJ2-5; TRBD1 aligns across 8 bases. V lost 1 base to trimming and J lost 5 bases; unmatched junction nucleotides: 6. The CDR3 spans 15 residues. The germline V gene encodes CDR1 SEHNR and CDR2 FQNEAQ (reference sequence). The CDR3 region is CASSLGAGGGETQYF. The CDR3 DNA is TGTGCCAGCAGCTTAGGTGCAGGGGGCGGGGAGACCCAGTACTTC.

This chain uses TRBV19 with TRBJ2-1, with D unclear. The germline V gene has CDR1 LNHDA and CDR2 SQIVND (reference sequence). Trimming stripped 3 bases from V and 3 bases from J, with 6 bases between. This CDR3 has 13 residues. The CDR3, as DNA: TGTGCCAGTAGTATCCTAGGCTACAATGAGCAGTTCTTC. Amino acids: CASSILGYNEQFF.

This clone was seen only once. The chain employs TRBV9 and TRBJ2-2, with D unclear. CDR1 SGDLS and CDR2 YYNGEE come from the germline V gene. Deletions cut 0 bases from V and 0 bases from J, with 3 bases between. The CDR3 spans 14 residues. CDR3 coding DNA: TGTGCCAGCAGCGTAGCTGCGAACACCGGGGAGCTGTTTTTT. Its protein is CASSVAANTGELFF.

The chain is built from TRBV7-9 and TRBJ2-6; D is possibly TRBD1 (6 bases). The V and J ends lost 8 bases and 0 bases respectively, with 14 bases between them. Germline V gene data show CDR1 as SEHNR and CDR2 as FQNEAQ (reference sequence). The CDR3 extends over 16 amino acids. The CDR3: CASARGIGSGANVLTF. The CDR3 DNA reads TGTGCCAGCGCCAGGGGCATTGGCTCTGGGGCCAACGTCCTGACTTTC.

This rearrangement joins TRBV7-3 to TRBJ2-2; no definite D call. From germline, CDR1 is SGHTA and CDR2 FQGTGA. V was pared by 3 bases and J by 2 bases, with 7 bases between. The CDR3 is 14 residues long. The CDR3 DNA reads as TGTGCCAGCAGCTTGACACTTAACACCGGGGAGCTGTTTTTT. This sequence encodes CASSLTLNTGELFF.

The chain is built from TRBV9 and TRBJ2-7; a possible D gene is TRBD2 (6 bases). There are 14 residues in the CDR3. Germline V lookup: CDR1 SGDLS, CDR2 YYNGEE. The ends were cut back, 2 bases at V and 2 bases at J, with 11 bases in the middle. CDR3 protein: CASSVEGNPYEQYF. The DNA of the CDR3 is TGTGCCAGCAGCGTGGAGGGAAACCCCTACGAGCAGTACTTC.

The chain employs TRBV7-8 and TRBJ2-2; no definite D call. The CDR3 contains 15 residues. V dropped 3 bases and J dropped 0 bases, with 8 bases sitting between them. Germline V gene data show CDR1 as SGHVS and CDR2 as FQNEAQ. CDR3 DNA sequence: TGTGCCAGCAGCTTTTTAGCCACGAACACCGGGGAGCTGTTTTTT. This encodes CASSFLATNTGELFF. Full variable domain (rest looked up from reference TRBV7-8 and TRBJ2-2): GAGVSQSPRYKVAKRGQDVALRCDPISGHVSLFWYQQALGQGPEFLTYFQNEAQLDKSGLPSDRFFAERPEGSVSTLKIQRTQQEDSAVYLCASSFLATNTGELFFGEGSRLTVL.

This clone has a handful of counts. V usage is TRBV5-5 and J usage is TRBJ2-5; 11 bases are shared with TRBD2. The CDR3 is 14 residues long. Germline loops: CDR1 SGHKS, CDR2 YYEKEE (reference sequence). J gave up 5 bases and V 3 bases, and 3 bases lay outside the gene matches. The CDR3 loop is CASSYSGRDETQYF. In DNA, the CDR3 is TGTGCCAGCAGCTATAGCGGGAGGGACGAGACCCAGTACTTC.

The genes are TRBV6-5 and TRBJ2-6; D may be TRBD2 (5 bases). This CDR3 region has 14 residues. Per germline, CDR1 MNHEY and CDR2 SVGAGI. Trimming took off 5 bases at V and 3 bases at J, with 8 bases between the two ends. The CDR3 here is CASSGLFGANVLTF. In DNA, the CDR3 is TGTGCCAGCAGTGGACTGTTTGGGGCCAACGTCCTGACTTTC.

The chain uses TRBV12-5 and TRBJ2-5; D is undetermined. The V gene lost 1 base and the J gene lost 2 bases, with 11 bases spanning the gap. The CDR3 loop spans 15 amino acids. Looked up from germline, CDR1 is LGHNT and CDR2 is FRNRAP. The CDR3 sequence is CASGLGQAFQETQYF. The CDR3 DNA is TGTGCTAGTGGTTTGGGGCAGGCTTTTCAAGAGACCCAGTACTTC.

The chain recombines TRBV7-3 with TRBJ2-2, with 8 bases lining up with TRBD1. The V gene's germline CDR1 is SGHTA and CDR2 FQGTGA. V lost 2 bases to trimming and J lost 4 bases; unmatched junction nucleotides: 3. The CDR3 has 15 residues. The CDR3 nucleotides are TGTGCCAGCAGCTTAGGACAGGGCCTCACCGGGGAGCTGTTTTTT. Translation gives CASSLGQGLTGELFF.

The chain carries TRBV11-3 and TRBJ2-2, with D possibly matching TRBD2 (6 bases). Germline values: CDR1 SGHNT, CDR2 YENEEA. The CDR3 has 18 amino acids. With 3 bases removed from V and 0 bases from J, the gap between germline ends came to 17 bases. CDR3: CASSFASGLASNTGELFF. In DNA, the CDR3 is TGTGCCAGCAGCTTCGCCTCGGGGCTAGCGTCGAACACCGGGGAGCTGTTTTTT.

The chain recombines TRBV2 with TRBJ2-7; 10 bases match TRBD2. The CDR3 is 15 amino acids. The trim removed 4 bases at V and 3 bases at J, leaving 6 bases unmatched. Germline-derived CDR1 and CDR2 are SNHLY and FYNNEI. CDR3 bases: TGTGCCAGCAGTGCGGGACTAGCGTTCCTCTACGAGCAGTACTTC. It specifies CASSAGLAFLYEQYF.

The V gene is TRBV9, the J gene TRBJ2-3, with D possibly being TRBD2 (6 bases). V was shortened by 0 bases and J by 1 base, with 12 bases between the two germline ends. CDR1 and CDR2 (germline): SGDLS, YYNGEE. The CDR3 covers 16 residues. Here the CDR3 reads CASSVGVSGRTDTQYF. CDR3 sequence (DNA): TGTGCCAGCAGCGTAGGGGTTAGCGGCCGCACAGATACGCAGTATTTT.

This clone has more than one count but fewer than ten. The rearrangement links TRBV11-2 to TRBJ2-1, with 9 bases matching TRBD2. J lost 3 bases, V lost 5 bases, and 5 bases had no gene match. Germline V lookup: CDR1 SGHAT, CDR2 FQNNGV. This CDR3 contains 15 residues. The CDR3 is CASSDLAGVYNEQFF. CDR3 bases: TGTGCCAGCAGCGACTTAGCGGGAGTCTACAATGAGCAGTTCTTC. Based on the CDR3 plus reference TRBV11-2 and TRBJ2-1, the full variable domain is EAGVAQSPRYKIIEKRQSVAFWCNPISGHATLYWYQQILGQGPKLLIQFQNNGVVDDSQLPKDRFSAERLKGVDSTLKIQPAKLEDSAVYLCASSDLAGVYNEQFFGPGTRLTVL.

V is TRBV19 and J is TRBJ2-7; possible D gene TRBD1, 6 bases. CDR1 and CDR2 (germline): LNHDA, SQIVND (reference sequence). The CDR3 contains 15 residues. V was trimmed by 4 bases and J by 4 bases, leaving 17 bases between them. The CDR3 is CASSNPHRVPYEQYF. Here the CDR3 DNA reads TGTGCCAGTAGTAACCCCCACAGGGTTCCTTACGAGCAGTACTTC.

CDR3 in amino acids: CASRGAETGMETQYF. CDR3 in DNA: TGTGCCAGCAGAGGGGCGGAGACAGGCATGGAGACCCAGTACTTC. The chain combines TRBV5-6 with TRBJ2-5; a weak D match, TRBD1 (6 bases). This CDR3 has 15 residues. With 5 bases removed from V and 5 bases from J, the gap between germline ends came to 19 bases. In germline, CDR1 is SGHDT, CDR2 YYEEEE.

The chain employs TRBV5-1 and TRBJ2-5; 8 nucleotides agree with TRBD1. The germline V gene has CDR1 SGHRS and CDR2 YFSETQ. Losses at the gene ends were 3 bases for V and 7 bases for J; bases not matched to a gene: 5. CDR3 length equals 13 residues. As DNA, the CDR3 is TGCGCCAGCAGCTATCCCGGGACAGGGACCCAGTACTTC. Its translation: CASSYPGTGTQYF.

This clone came up a few times. This sequence joins TRBV7-2 and TRBJ2-1; D is perhaps TRBD2 (5 bases). Germline CDR1 is SGHTA and CDR2 is FQGNSA. V lost 5 bases and J 8 bases, leaving 7 bases between the germline ends. CDR3 size: 11 residues. The CDR3 DNA reads as TGTGCCAGCAGCAACGGGGATGAGCAGTTCTTC. Amino acids: CASSNGDEQFF.

This clone was found a few times. This rearrangement joins TRBV7-9 to TRBJ2-3, with 7 nucleotides matching TRBD1. The CDR3 is 16 residues long. The trim removed 2 bases at V and 2 bases at J, leaving 7 bases unmatched. CDR1 is SEHNR, CDR2 FQNEAQ, per germline (reference sequence). Written as DNA, the CDR3 is TGTGCCAGCAGCTTAACCCGCAGGGGGAACACAGATACGCAGTATTTT. This translates into CASSLTRRGNTDTQYF. The variable domain in full, with the rest retrieved from reference TRBV7-9 and TRBJ2-3, is DTGVSQNPRHKITKRGQNVTFRCDPISEHNRLYWYRQTLGQGPEFLTYFQNEAQLEKSRLLSDRFSAERPKGSFSTLEIQRTEQGDSAMYLCASSLTRRGNTDTQYFGPGTRLTVL.

The chain joins TRBV14 to TRBJ2-1; D not certain. The CDR3 consists of 13 residues. Germline CDR1 is SGHDN and CDR2 is FVKESK. Deletions cut 0 bases from V and 10 bases from J, with 10 bases between. For the CDR3, the DNA is TGTGCCAGCAGCCAAGAGGGCGTCGGAGAGCAGTTCTTC. Translated: CASSQEGVGEQFF.